This T cell receptor beta chain was sequenced for a study of beta chain features in type 1 diabetes. The entirety of the isolated RNA underwent reverse transcription, so expressed TCRB transcripts were sequenced. Repertoires were generated with immunoSEQ multiplex PCR, while TCRdb's copy carries only in-frame clones and drops some. Of hundreds of thousands of clones listed, around 30% are singletons. The receptor's source is a man aged 18 to 35 in good health. Sequencing was performed on naive CD4+ T cells from blood.

The CDR3 is CASSWTLWGTQYF. CDR3 in DNA: TGTGCCAGCAGTTGGACCCTCTGGGGGACCCAGTACTTC. The V call is TRBV28, the J call TRBJ2-5; D remains ambiguous. Trimming removed 4 bases at V and 7 bases at J, with 13 bases between. CDR1 MDHEN and CDR2 SYDVKM come from the germline V gene. CDR3 length: 13 amino acids.